This T cell receptor beta chain was sequenced during a study of blood T cell repertoires in COVID-19. Study in general: Samples of COVID-19 (acute and convalescent) were obtained from the United States, Italy and Spain. Sources were T cells, B-cell-depleted T cells, or PBMCs; the material itself was cDNA or gDNA.

Authors' processing steps: Researchers report that nucleated cell counts were estimated from reference gene primer amplification. The method was immunoSEQ multiplex PCR; TCRdb's version includes in-frame clones alone and lacks a portion of them. D and trimming were read from the DNA, whereas the V and J calls and clone size are those reported in that table. The repertoire has 300,000 to 450,000 clones, 80% to 90% of them found once; the top ten carry around 3%. Sequenced sample: peripheral blood. This sequence originates from a woman in her twenties or thirties with COVID-19, enrolled during active disease.

CDR3 DNA: TGCAGCGTCGCCGGGACACAGGGCATTCAGTACTTC. It encodes CSVAGTQGIQYF. This sequence joins TRBV29-1 and TRBJ2-4, with D perhaps TRBD1 (6 bases). Germline values: CDR1 SQVTM, CDR2 ANQGSEA. Trimming removed 6 bases from V and 9 bases from J, with 15 bases in between. The CDR3 totals 12 residues.